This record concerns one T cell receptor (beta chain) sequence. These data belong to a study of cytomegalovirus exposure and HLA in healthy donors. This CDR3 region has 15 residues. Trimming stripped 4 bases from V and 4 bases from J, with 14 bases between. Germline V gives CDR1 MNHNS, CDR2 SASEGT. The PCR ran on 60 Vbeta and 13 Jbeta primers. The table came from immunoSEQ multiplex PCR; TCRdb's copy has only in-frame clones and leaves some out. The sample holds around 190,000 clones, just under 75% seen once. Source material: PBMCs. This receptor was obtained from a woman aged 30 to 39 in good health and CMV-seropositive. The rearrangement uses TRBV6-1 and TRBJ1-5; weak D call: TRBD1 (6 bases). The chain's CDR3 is CASSGGGRWNQPQHF. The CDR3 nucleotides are TGTGCCAGCAGTGGCGGGGGGCGGTGGAATCAGCCCCAGCATTTT.